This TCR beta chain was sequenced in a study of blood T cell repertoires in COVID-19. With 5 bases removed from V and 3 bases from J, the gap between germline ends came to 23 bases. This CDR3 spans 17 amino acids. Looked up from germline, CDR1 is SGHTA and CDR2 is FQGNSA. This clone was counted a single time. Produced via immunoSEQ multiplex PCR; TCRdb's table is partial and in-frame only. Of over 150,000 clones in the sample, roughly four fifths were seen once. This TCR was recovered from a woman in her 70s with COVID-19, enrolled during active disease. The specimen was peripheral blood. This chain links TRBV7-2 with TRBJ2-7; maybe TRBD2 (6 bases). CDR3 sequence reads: CASSPLGVLGGNYEQYF. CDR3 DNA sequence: TGTGCCAGCAGCCCCCTCGGGGTTCTGGGAGGTAACTACGAGCAGTACTTC.